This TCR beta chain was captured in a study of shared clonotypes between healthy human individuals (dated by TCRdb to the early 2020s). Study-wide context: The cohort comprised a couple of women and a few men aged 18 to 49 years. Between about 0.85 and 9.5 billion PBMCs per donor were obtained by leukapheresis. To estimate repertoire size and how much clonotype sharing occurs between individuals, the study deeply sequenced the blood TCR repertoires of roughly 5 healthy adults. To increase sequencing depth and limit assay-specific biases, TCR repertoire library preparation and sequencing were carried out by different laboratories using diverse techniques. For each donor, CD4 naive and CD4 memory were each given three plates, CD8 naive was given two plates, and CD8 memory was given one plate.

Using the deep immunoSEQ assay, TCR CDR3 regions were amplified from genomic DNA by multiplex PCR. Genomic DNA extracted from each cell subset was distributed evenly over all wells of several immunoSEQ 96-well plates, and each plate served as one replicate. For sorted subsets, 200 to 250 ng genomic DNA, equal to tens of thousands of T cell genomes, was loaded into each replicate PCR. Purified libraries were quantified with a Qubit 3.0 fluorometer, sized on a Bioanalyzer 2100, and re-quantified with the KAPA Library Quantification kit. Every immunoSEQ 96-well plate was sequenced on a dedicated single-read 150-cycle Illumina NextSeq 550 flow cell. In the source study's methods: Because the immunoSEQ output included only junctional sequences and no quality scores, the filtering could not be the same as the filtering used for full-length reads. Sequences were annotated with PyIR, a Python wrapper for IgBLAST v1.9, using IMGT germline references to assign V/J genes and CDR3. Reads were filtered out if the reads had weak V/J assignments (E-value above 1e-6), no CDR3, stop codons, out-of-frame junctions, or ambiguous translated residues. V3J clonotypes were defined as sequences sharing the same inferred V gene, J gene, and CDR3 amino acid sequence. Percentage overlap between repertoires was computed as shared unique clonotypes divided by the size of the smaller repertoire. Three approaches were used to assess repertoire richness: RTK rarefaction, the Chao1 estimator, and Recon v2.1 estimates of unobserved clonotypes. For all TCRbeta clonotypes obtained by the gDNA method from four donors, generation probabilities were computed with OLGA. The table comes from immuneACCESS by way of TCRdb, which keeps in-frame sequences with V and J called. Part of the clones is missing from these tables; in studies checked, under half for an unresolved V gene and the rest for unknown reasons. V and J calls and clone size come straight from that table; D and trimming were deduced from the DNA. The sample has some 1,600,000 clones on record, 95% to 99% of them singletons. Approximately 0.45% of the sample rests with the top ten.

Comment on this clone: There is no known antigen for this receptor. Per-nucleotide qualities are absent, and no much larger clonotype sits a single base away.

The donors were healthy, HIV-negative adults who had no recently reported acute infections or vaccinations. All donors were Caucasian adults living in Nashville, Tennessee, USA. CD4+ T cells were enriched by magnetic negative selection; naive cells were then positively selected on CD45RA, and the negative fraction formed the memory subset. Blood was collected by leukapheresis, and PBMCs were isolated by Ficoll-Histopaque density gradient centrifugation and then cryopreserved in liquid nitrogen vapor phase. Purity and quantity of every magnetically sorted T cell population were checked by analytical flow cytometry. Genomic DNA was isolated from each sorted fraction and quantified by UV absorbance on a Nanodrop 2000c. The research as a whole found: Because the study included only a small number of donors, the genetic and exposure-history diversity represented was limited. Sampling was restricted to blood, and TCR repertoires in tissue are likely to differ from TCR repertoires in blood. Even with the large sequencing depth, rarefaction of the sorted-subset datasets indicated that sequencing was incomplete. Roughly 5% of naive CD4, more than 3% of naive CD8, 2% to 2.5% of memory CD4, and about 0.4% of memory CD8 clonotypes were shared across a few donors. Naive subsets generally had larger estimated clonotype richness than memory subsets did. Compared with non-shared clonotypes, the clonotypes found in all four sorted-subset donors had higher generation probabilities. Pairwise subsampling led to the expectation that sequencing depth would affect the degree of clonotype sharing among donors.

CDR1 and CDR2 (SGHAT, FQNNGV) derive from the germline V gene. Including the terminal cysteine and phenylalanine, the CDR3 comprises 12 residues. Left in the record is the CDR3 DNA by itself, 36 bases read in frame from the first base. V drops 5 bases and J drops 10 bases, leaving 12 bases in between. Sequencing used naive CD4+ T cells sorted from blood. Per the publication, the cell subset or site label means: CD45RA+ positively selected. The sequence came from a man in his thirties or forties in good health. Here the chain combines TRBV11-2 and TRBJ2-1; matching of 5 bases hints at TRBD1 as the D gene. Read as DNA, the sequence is TGTGCCAGCAGCCCAGGGTCCGGGGAGCAGTTCTTC. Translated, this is CASSPGSGEQFF. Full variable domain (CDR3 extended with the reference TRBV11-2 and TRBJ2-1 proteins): EAGVAQSPRYKIIEKRQSVAFWCNPISGHATLYWYQQILGQGPKLLIQFQNNGVVDDSQLPKDRFSAERLKGVDSTLKIQPAKLEDSAVYLCASSPGSGEQFFGPGTRLTVL.